This TCR beta chain was recorded in a study of cytomegalovirus exposure and HLA in healthy donors. Study-level findings and limits: Later analysis identified a missense DCLRE1C variant that was linked to TCR beta V- and J-gene trimming. Investigators reported 150 to 200 TCR beta chains as tied to cytomegalovirus. Presence/absence comparisons presumed near-even sequencing depth among donors. CMV antigen specificity was confirmed in vitro for a few CMV-associated chains.

As concerns this clone: Its antigen is unknown.

Use of 60 Vbeta and 13 Jbeta primers characterized the PCR. Some clones are missing from TCRdb's copy, which holds only in-frame ones; the method was immunoSEQ multiplex PCR. The data contain about 64,000 clones, roughly two thirds of them singletons. Trimming shortened V by 0 bases and J by 0 bases, and 3 bases separated the two germline ends. Germline V gene sequence: CDR1 SGDLS, CDR2 YYNGEE. The CDR3 length is 13 residues. The sequencing sample was made of PBMCs. The TCR was taken from a male donor in good health and CMV-seropositive. The V call is TRBV9, the J call TRBJ1-1; D gene ambiguous. The CDR3 region is CASSVAVNTEAFF. CDR3 in DNA: TGTGCCAGCAGCGTAGCAGTGAACACTGAAGCTTTCTTT.